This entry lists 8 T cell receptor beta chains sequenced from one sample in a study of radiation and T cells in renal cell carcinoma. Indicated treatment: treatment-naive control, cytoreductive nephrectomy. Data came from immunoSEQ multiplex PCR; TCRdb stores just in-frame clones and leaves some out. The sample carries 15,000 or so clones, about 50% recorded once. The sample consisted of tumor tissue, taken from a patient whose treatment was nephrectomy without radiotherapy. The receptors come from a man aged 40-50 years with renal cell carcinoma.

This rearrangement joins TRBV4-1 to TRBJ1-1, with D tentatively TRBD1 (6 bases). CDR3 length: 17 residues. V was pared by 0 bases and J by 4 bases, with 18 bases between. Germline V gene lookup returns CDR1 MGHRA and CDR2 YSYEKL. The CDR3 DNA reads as TGCGCCAGCAGCCAAGATACAATCGGTTTAGGGGGCACTGAAGCTTTCTTT. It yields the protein CASSQDTIGLGGTEAFF.

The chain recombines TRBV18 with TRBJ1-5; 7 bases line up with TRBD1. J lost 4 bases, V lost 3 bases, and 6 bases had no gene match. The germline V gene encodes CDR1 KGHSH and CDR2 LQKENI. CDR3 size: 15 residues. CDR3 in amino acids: CASSPDRVGNQPQHF. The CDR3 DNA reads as TGTGCCAGCTCACCCGACAGGGTAGGGAATCAGCCCCAGCATTTT.

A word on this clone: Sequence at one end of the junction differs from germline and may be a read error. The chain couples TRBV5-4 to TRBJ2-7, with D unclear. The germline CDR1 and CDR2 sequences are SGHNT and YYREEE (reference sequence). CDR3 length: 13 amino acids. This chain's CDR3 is CASSLDPGYEQYF. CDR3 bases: TGCGCCAGCAGCCTGGACCCAGGCTACGAGCAGTACTTC.

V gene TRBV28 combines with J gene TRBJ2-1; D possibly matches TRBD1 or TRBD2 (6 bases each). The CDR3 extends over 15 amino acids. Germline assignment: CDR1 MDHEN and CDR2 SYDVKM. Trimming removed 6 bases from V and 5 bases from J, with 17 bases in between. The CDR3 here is CASRNGGTLNNEQFF. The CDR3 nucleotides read TGTGCCAGCAGAAATGGCGGGACATTAAACAATGAGCAGTTCTTC.

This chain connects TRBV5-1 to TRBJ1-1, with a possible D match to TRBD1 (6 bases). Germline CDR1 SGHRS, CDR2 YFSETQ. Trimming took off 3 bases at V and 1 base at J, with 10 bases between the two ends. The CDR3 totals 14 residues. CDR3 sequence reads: CASSYQGQNTEAFF. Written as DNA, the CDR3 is TGCGCCAGCAGCTATCAGGGACAGAACACTGAAGCTTTCTTT. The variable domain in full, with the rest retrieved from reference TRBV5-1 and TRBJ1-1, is KAGVTQTPRYLIKTRGQQVTLSCSPISGHRSVSWYQQTPGQGLQFLFEYFSETQRNKGNFPGRFSGRQFSNSRSEMNVSTLELGDSALYLCASSYQGQNTEAFFGQGTRLTVV.

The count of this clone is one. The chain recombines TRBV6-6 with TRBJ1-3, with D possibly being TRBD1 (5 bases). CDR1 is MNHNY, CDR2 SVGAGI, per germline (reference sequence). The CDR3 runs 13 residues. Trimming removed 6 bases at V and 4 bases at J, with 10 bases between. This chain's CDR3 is CASRGTGGNTIYF. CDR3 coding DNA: TGTGCCAGCAGAGGTACAGGCGGAAACACCATATATTTT.

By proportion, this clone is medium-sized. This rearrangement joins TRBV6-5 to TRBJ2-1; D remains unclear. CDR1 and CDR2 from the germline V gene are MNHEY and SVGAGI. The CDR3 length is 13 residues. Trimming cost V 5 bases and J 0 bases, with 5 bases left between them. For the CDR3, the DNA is TGTGCCAGCAGTCAGAGCTCCTACAATGAGCAGTTCTTC. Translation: CASSQSSYNEQFF.

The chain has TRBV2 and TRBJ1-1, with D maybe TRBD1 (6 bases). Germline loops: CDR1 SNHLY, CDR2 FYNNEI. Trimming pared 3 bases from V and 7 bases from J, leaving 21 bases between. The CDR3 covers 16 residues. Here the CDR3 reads CASSDEEGEGSGEAFF. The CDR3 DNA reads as TGTGCCAGCAGTGATGAGGAGGGGGAGGGGTCAGGTGAAGCTTTCTTT.